This T cell receptor (beta chain) originates from a study of shared clonotypes between healthy human individuals. Whole-study results and caveats: When naive CD4 clonotypes were compared across a few donors, about 4.9% were shared. Estimated richness was generally greater in naive than memory subsets.

CD45RO+ cells were combined with CCR7-negative CD45RA+ TemRA cells to form CD8 memory. Sorted-subset replicate PCRs used 200 ng DNA, 30,000 or so T cell genomes. Sequenced by immunoSEQ multiplex PCR; TCRdb stores in-frame clones only, minus some. The table records approximately 120,000 clones, roughly 70% of them present only once. Of note for this clone: As yet, its antigen is unknown.

The sequence came from a woman in her twenties or thirties in good health. The specimen sequenced was memory CD8+ T cells sorted from blood. Subset indicated: CD45RO+ cells pooled with CCR7-negative TemRA cells.

Here the CDR3 reads CASSLGPRGRSETQYF. The CDR3 coding sequence is TGTGCCAGCAGCTTAGGTCCTAGGGGGCGCTCAGAGACCCAGTACTTC. The chain recombines TRBV11-2 with TRBJ2-5; 7 bases line up with TRBD1. The V and J ends lost 1 base and 4 bases, in that order; junction bases with no gene match: 9. The CDR3 contains 16 residues. Germline V gene data show CDR1 as SGHAT and CDR2 as FQNNGV.